This T cell receptor (beta chain) was found in a study of early T cells in non-severe SARS-CoV-2 infection. The germline CDR1 and CDR2 sequences are SGHTA and FQGNSA. The CDR3 totals 15 residues. The ends were cut back, 2 bases at V and 5 bases at J, with 15 bases in the middle. Tagging with unique molecular identifiers was applied to individual cDNA molecules. MiXCR, applied by TCRdb to the 5' RACE reads, yields one record per CDR3 protein. The sample has about 60,000 distinct CDR3 sequences, around 12% seen once. The V call is TRBV7-2, the J call TRBJ2-5; D is possibly TRBD2 (6 bases). The receptor was isolated from an adult who was a healthcare worker with PCR-confirmed SARS-CoV-2 infection or an uninfected control (not recorded which). Sequenced input: whole blood. The CDR3 here is CASSLFSWAGETQYF. As DNA, the CDR3 is TGTGCCAGCAGCTTATTCAGCTGGGCGGGGGAGACCCAGTACTTC.